A single sample is the source of the 23 T cell receptor beta chains below, sequenced in a study of metastatic and nonmetastatic thyroid tumors. TCRdb reprocessed the PCR reads using MiXCR. This sample has 30,000 to 35,000 clones, with less than 40% found just once. Ahead of thyroid surgery, no patient had received treatment of any kind. Material: tumor tissue. These receptors were taken from a female donor with papillary thyroid cancer or a benign thyroid nodule (not recorded which). Some clones in this sample may be carry-over from other donors' samples.

The rearrangement joins TRBV4-2 to TRBJ1-1; the match to TRBD1 covers 7 bases. Germline CDR1 is LGHNA and CDR2 is YNFKEQ. The CDR3 runs to 20 residues. The J segment lost 0 bases and the V segment lost 5 bases, leaving 21 bases of the junction unmatched. CDR3 bases: TGTGCCAGCAGCAAAATTAGGGGGACAGTAAATACTCACATGAACACTGAAGCTTTCTTT. The encoded protein is CASSKIRGTVNTHMNTEAFF.

V gene TRBV28 combines with J gene TRBJ2-7; D might be TRBD2 (6 bases). The CDR3 extends over 15 amino acids. Germline V gene sequence: CDR1 MDHEN, CDR2 SYDVKM. V shed 2 bases and J shed 3 bases, with 14 bases lying between them. The CDR3 is CASSLGGHPHYEQYF. The CDR3 DNA is TGTGCCAGCAGTTTAGGAGGGCATCCCCACTACGAGCAGTACTTC.

In its sample, this clone was seen a few times. V and J are TRBV7-9 and TRBJ2-5, with a weak D call TRBD1 (5 bases). This CDR3 comprises 12 residues. The V and J ends lost 7 bases and 3 bases respectively, with 9 bases between them. Germline CDR1 is SEHNR and CDR2 is FQNEAQ (reference sequence). CDR3 coding DNA: TGTGCCAGCACCAAAGGGGAAGAGACCCAGTACTTC. This gives the protein CASTKGEETQYF.

This chain's CDR3 is CASSPRQGDYGYTF. The CDR3 nucleotides are TGCGCCAGCAGCCCCCGACAGGGGGACTATGGCTACACCTTC. This chain joins TRBV4-1 and TRBJ1-2, with 9 bases fitting TRBD1. The CDR3 contains 14 residues. CDR1 MGHRA and CDR2 YSYEKL come from the germline V gene. After removal of 4 bases from V and 3 bases from J, the junction contained 3 bases not matched to a gene.

This clone was found a few times. The V and J genes are TRBV12-5 and TRBJ2-5; D is uncertain. The CDR3 spans 13 residues. Trimming removed 0 bases at V and 4 bases at J, with 6 bases between. The V gene's germline CDR1 is LGHNT and CDR2 FRNRAP. In DNA form, the CDR3 reads TGTGCTAGTGGTTTGGTAAGAGGAGAGACCCAGTACTTC. Protein: CASGLVRGETQYF.

V usage is TRBV11-2 and J usage is TRBJ2-3; 7 positions agree with TRBD1. From germline, CDR1 is SGHAT and CDR2 FQNNGV. This CDR3 comprises 15 residues. The junction had 6 bases not matched to a gene; V was cut back by 6 bases and J by 0 bases. The CDR3 loop is CASSQDRASTDTQYF. DNA for the CDR3: TGTGCCAGCAGTCAAGACAGGGCTAGCACAGATACGCAGTATTTT.

The rearrangement links TRBV7-9 to TRBJ2-7, with a tentative D call TRBD2 (5 bases). Germline lookup yields CDR1 SEHNR and CDR2 FQNEAQ (reference sequence). V gave up 2 bases and J gave up 3 bases, with 11 bases separating them. The length of the CDR3 is 14 residues. The DNA of the CDR3 is TGTGCCAGCAGCTTATTAGGAGGAAACTACGAGCAGTACTTC. It encodes CASSLLGGNYEQYF.

CDR3 sequence reads: CASSLGDGAYEQYF. CDR3 nucleotides: TGTGCCAGCAGCTTAGGGGACGGAGCCTACGAGCAGTACTTC. The chain has TRBV7-6 and TRBJ2-7; D tentatively fits TRBD1 or TRBD2 (5 bases each). Germline assignment: CDR1 SGHVS and CDR2 FNYEAQ. The V end was cut by 1 base, the J end by 2 bases, with 9 bases between. This CDR3 has 14 residues.

J is TRBJ2-1 and V is TRBV6-1; D is perhaps TRBD1 (5 bases). The V gene's germline CDR1 is MNHNS and CDR2 SASEGT. This CDR3 contains 11 residues. Trimming left V 10 bases short and J 4 bases short, with 8 bases between. The CDR3 region has the DNA TGTGCCACGCAGGGTTACAATGAGCAGTTCTTC. Encoded protein: CATQGYNEQFF.

The CDR3 is CASSLPTGGQYNEQFF. The CDR3 nucleotides read TGTGCCAGCAGTTTACCAACAGGGGGGCAATACAATGAGCAGTTCTTC. The J gene is TRBJ2-1, the V gene TRBV27; the match to TRBD1 covers 8 bases. Trimming took 2 bases from V and 4 from J; bases not matched to a gene: 7. The CDR3 length is 16 residues. Germline lookup yields CDR1 MNHEY and CDR2 SMNVEV (reference sequence).

This clone turned up a few times. The chain links TRBV5-1 to TRBJ2-5, with 7 bases lining up with TRBD1. The CDR3 covers 16 residues. The V gene end was trimmed by 0 bases and the J gene end by 1 base; junction bases not matched to a gene: 6. The germline V gene has CDR1 SGHRS and CDR2 YFSETQ. The CDR3 sequence is CASSLVSRGIQETQYF. The CDR3 DNA reads TGCGCCAGCAGCTTGGTCAGCAGGGGGATCCAAGAGACCCAGTACTTC.

This clone came up a few times. This chain links TRBV6-1 with TRBJ1-5, with D perhaps TRBD1 (5 bases). The V end lost 7 bases, the J end lost 2 bases, and 21 bases lay between the germline ends. CDR3 size: 17 residues. Per germline, CDR1 MNHNS and CDR2 SASEGT. The DNA of the CDR3 is TGTGCCAGCATGGGCCGGGGGGGAGTGCAAGGCAATCAGCCCCAGCATTTT. It yields the protein CASMGRGGVQGNQPQHF.

The CDR3 sequence is CASSLGGGSRYNEQFF. In DNA form, the CDR3 reads TGTGCCAGCAGCTTAGGGGGCGGGAGTCGTTACAATGAGCAGTTCTTC. The rearrangement joins TRBV11-2 to TRBJ2-1; the match to TRBD2 covers 7 bases. CDR1 and CDR2 (germline): SGHAT, FQNNGV. CDR3 length equals 16 residues. V lost 1 base and J lost 4; bases outside the gene matches: 7.

V is TRBV6-2 or TRBV6-3 and J is TRBJ2-1; D might be TRBD1 or TRBD2, each matching 5 bases. Trimming took off 2 bases at V and 7 bases at J, with 12 bases between the two ends. This CDR3 has 14 amino acids. The germline CDR1 and CDR2 sequences are MNHEY and SVGEGT. The CDR3 bases are TGTGCCAGCAGTTACCCCCGGGGCCGAAATGAGCAGTTCTTC. Translating it yields CASSYPRGRNEQFF.

This clone came up a few times. The chain combines TRBV6-1 with TRBJ1-6; D may be TRBD1 (5 bases). Germline V gene data show CDR1 as MNHNS and CDR2 as SASEGT. V lost 10 bases to trimming and J lost 9 bases, with 16 bases between them. The CDR3 spans 13 residues. CDR3 region: CATGQGASSPLHF. As DNA, the CDR3 is TGTGCCACCGGGCAGGGAGCATCTTCACCCCTCCACTTT.

The CDR3 sequence: CASRGWTGNQPQHF. For the CDR3, the DNA is TGTGCCAGCAGGGGTTGGACGGGGAATCAGCCCCAGCATTTT. This chain joins TRBV6-2 or TRBV6-3 and TRBJ1-5; D is uncertain. There are 14 residues in the CDR3. Germline V CDR1 and CDR2: MNHEY, SVGEGT. The V and J ends lost 6 bases and 4 bases respectively, with 13 bases between them.

This chain joins TRBV4-3 and TRBJ2-7; 8 nucleotides match TRBD1. The CDR3 runs 15 residues. V shed 0 bases and J 6 bases; nucleotides not matched to a gene: 7. The V gene's germline CDR1 is LGHNA and CDR2 YSLEER. CDR3: CASSQDSTGAFEQYF. The CDR3 DNA is TGCGCCAGCAGCCAAGATTCGACAGGGGCCTTCGAGCAGTACTTC.

J is TRBJ1-6 and V is TRBV27, with TRBD1 as a possible D gene (6 bases). The CDR3 covers 13 residues. Trimming left V 5 bases short and J 10 bases short, with 12 bases between. From germline, CDR1 is MNHEY and CDR2 SMNVEV (reference sequence). The CDR3 is CASSTQGYSPLHF. CDR3 sequence (DNA): TGTGCCAGCAGTACCCAGGGGTACTCACCCCTCCACTTT.

The V and J genes are TRBV20-1 and TRBJ1-5; D not certain. V was pared by 3 bases and J by 3 bases, with 9 bases between. In germline, CDR1 is DFQATT, CDR2 SNEGSKA (reference sequence). The CDR3 totals 13 residues. The CDR3: CSASEDHNQPQHF. CDR3 nucleotides: TGCAGTGCTAGCGAAGACCACAATCAGCCCCAGCATTTT.

This clone showed up just a few times. This sequence joins TRBV6-5 and TRBJ1-2; D might be TRBD1 (5 bases). This CDR3 is built from 15 residues. Trimming stripped 2 bases from V and 4 bases from J, with 14 bases between. Germline CDR1 reads MNHEY; CDR2 reads SVGAGI. The CDR3 sequence: CASSYRGIRGYGYTF. The CDR3 bases are TGTGCCAGCAGTTACAGGGGAATCCGGGGCTATGGCTACACCTTC.

The chain is built from TRBV13 and TRBJ2-7, with 13 bases fitting TRBD2. Trimming at V came to 3 bases and at J to 1 base, leaving 6 bases not matched to a gene. CDR1 is PRHDT and CDR2 is FYEKMQ in the germline V gene (reference sequence). There are 17 residues in the CDR3. The CDR3 sequence: CASSFRTSGSMSYEQYF. The CDR3 nucleotides read TGTGCCAGCAGCTTTAGGACTAGCGGGAGTATGTCCTACGAGCAGTACTTC.

This clone was observed many times. Within the sample, other DNA sequences also encode this same CDR3. The V gene is TRBV12-5, the J gene TRBJ2-7; D is ambiguous. The V gene's germline CDR1 is LGHNT and CDR2 FRNRAP. The V end was cut by 1 base, the J end by 4 bases, with 20 bases between. The CDR3 sequence is 17 residues long. CDR3: CASGLAMSGETLYEQYF. CDR3 DNA: TGTGCTAGTGGTTTGGCTATGTCAGGAGAGACCCTTTACGAGCAGTACTTC.

This clone was counted only a few times. V usage is TRBV6-1 and J usage is TRBJ2-2; D is unclear. The CDR3 is made up of 16 amino acids. The V and J ends lost 1 base and 5 bases respectively, with 14 bases between them. Germline CDR1 is MNHNS and CDR2 is SASEGT. The CDR3 sequence is CASSEGAGSGTGELFF. The CDR3 nucleotides are TGTGCCAGCAGTGAAGGGGCAGGAAGTGGGACCGGGGAGCTGTTTTTT.